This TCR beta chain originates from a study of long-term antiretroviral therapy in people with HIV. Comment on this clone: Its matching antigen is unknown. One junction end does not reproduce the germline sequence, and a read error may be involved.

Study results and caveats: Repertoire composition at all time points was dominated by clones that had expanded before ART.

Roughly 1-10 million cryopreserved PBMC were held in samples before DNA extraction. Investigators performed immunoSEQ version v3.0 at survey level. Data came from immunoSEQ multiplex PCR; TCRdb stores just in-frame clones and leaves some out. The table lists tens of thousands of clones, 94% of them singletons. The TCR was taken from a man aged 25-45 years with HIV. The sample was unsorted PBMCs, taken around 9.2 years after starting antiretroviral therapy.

CDR3: CATRRERDRVTNGYTF. In DNA, the CDR3 is TGTGCCACCAGGAGAGAGAGGGACAGGGTGACGAATGGCTACACCTTC. The chain joins TRBV15 to TRBJ1-2; TRBD1 matches at 9 bases. The CDR3 length is 16 residues. The germline gives CDR1 LNHNV, CDR2 YYDKDF (reference sequence).